These T cell receptor beta chains were read from a single sample in a study of regulatory T cells in long-lasting Graves disease. TCRdb reanalysed the multiplex PCR reads using MiXCR and keeps one entry per CDR3 protein. The table shows around 400,000 distinct CDR3 sequences, with about 15% occurring only once. Separately, the same data were catalogued under a study of T cells in Graves' hyperthyroidism and ophthalmopathy.

The sequenced sample was peripheral blood mononuclear cells (PBMCs), obtained at new diagnosis, from a patient treated with antithyroid drugs. Source of these receptors: a woman in her thirties or forties with Graves disease. The CDR3 runs from the conserved cysteine through the conserved F or W. The D gene is left open where the match is weak. A row's size may be missing; if present it is once, few, many or a size class.

j_call clone_size v_call d_call cdr3_length cdr3_aa cdr3_nt
TRBJ1-5 many TRBV30 TRBD1 14 CAWSKGQGNQPQHF TGTGCCTGGAGCAAAGGACAGGGCAATCAGCCCCAGCATTTT
TRBJ2-7 many TRBV6-5 TRBD1 18 CASSYKAPGQGAVYEQYF TGTGCCAGCAGTTACAAAGCACCGGGACAGGGGGCTGTATACGAGCAGTACTTC
TRBJ1-6 many TRBV28 TRBD1 16 CASSPLHQGADPPLHF TGTGCCAGCAGTCCCCTCCACCAGGGGGCAGATCCACCCCTCCACTTT
TRBJ2-7 . TRBV6-6 TRBD2 16 CASSYSTGGRGYEQYF TGTGCCAGCAGTTACTCGACGGGGGGTAGGGGCTACGAGCAGTACTTC
TRBJ2-3 many TRBV5-8 . 15 CATRDDGTPSDTQYF TGTGCCACGCGGGACGACGGGACTCCTTCGGATACGCAGTATTTT
TRBJ2-5 few TRBV6-2/TRBV6-3 . 15 CASSYTRGLQETQYF TGTGCCAGCAGTTATACACGGGGCCTCCAAGAGACCCAGTACTTC
TRBJ2-2 many TRBV11-2 TRBD1 18 CASSNTQGARSNTGELFF TGTGCCAGCAGCAACACTCAGGGGGCGCGGTCGAACACCGGGGAGCTGTTTTTT
TRBJ2-4 few TRBV11-3 . 17 CASSFHGWGAQENIQYF TGTGCCAGCAGCTTCCACGGGTGGGGGGCCCAAGAAAACATTCAGTACTTC
TRBJ2-5 few TRBV5-6 TRBD1 16 CASSLHGTGGSETQYF TGTGCCAGCAGCTTGCATGGGACAGGGGGCTCGGAGACCCAGTACTTC
TRBJ2-7 . TRBV7-9 TRBD2 12 CASSLREGEQYF TGTGCCAGCAGCTTACGGGAGGGGGAGCAGTACTTC
TRBJ1-1 many TRBV5-6 . 13 CASSLGGGGEAFF TGTGCCAGCAGCTTGGGTGGGGGGGGTGAAGCTTTCTTT
TRBJ2-4 few TRBV11-3 TRBD1 14 CASSSGTGTNIQYF TGTGCCAGCAGCTCCGGGACAGGGACTAACATTCAGTACTTC
TRBJ2-2 many TRBV19 . 16 CASSSRGGTNTGELFF TGTGCCAGTAGTTCCCGTGGCGGGACGAACACCGGGGAGCTGTTTTTT
TRBJ2-7 . TRBV25-1 TRBD1 15 CASSKGTVITYEQYF TGTGCCAGCAGTAAAGGGACAGTTATTACCTACGAGCAGTACTTC
TRBJ2-1 many TRBV11-3 TRBD2 15 CASSSRTSGANEQFF TGTGCCAGCAGCTCCCGGACTAGCGGGGCCAATGAGCAGTTCTTC
TRBJ2-7 . TRBV29-1 . 13 CSVNLGGIYEQYF TGCAGCGTTAATCTGGGCGGGATTTACGAGCAGTACTTC
TRBJ1-1 many TRBV6-2/TRBV6-3 . 13 CASSYFGYTEAFF TGTGCCAGCAGTTACTTTGGGTATACTGAAGCTTTCTTT
TRBJ2-1 . TRBV28 TRBD2 17 CASGTGAGGGDDNEQFF TGTGCCAGCGGGACCGGCGCGGGAGGGGGGGACGACAATGAGCAGTTCTTC
TRBJ2-2 many TRBV11-2 TRBD1 16 CASSLGETGGAGELFF TGTGCCAGCAGCTTAGGGGAAACAGGGGGCGCCGGGGAGCTGTTTTTT
TRBJ2-2 few TRBV7-9 . 15 CASSLIGTGTGELFF TGTGCCAGCAGCTTAATTGGAACCGGCACCGGGGAGCTGTTTTTT
TRBJ2-7 few TRBV4-3 . 14 CASSQEYREYEQYF TGCGCCAGCAGCCAAGAATACAGGGAATACGAGCAGTACTTC
TRBJ2-3 many TRBV27 . 17 CASGDLTLPSSTDTQYF TGTGCCAGCGGAGACCTTACTCTTCCCTCAAGCACAGATACGCAGTATTTT
TRBJ1-2 few TRBV9 TRBD1 16 CASSVDYRGLNYGYTF TGTGCCAGCAGCGTAGATTACAGGGGGCTGAACTATGGCTACACCTTC
TRBJ1-4 many TRBV3-1 . 12 CASTGVGEKLFF TGTGCCAGCACGGGGGTAGGTGAAAAACTGTTTTTT
TRBJ2-5 many TRBV5-1 . 15 CAGRDQGHLQETQYF TGCGCCGGCAGGGACCAGGGACACCTACAAGAGACCCAGTACTTC
TRBJ2-3 many TRBV7-8 . 15 CASSFGPISTDTQYF TGTGCCAGCAGCTTCGGCCCTATAAGCACAGATACGCAGTATTTT
TRBJ2-1 few TRBV18 . 12 CASSTSFREQFF TGTGCCAGCTCCACCTCTTTCCGGGAGCAGTTCTTC
TRBJ2-5 . TRBV25-1 TRBD1 14 CASSEPGTALAQYF TGTGCCAGCAGTGAGCCCGGGACAGCCCTGGCCCAGTACTTC
TRBJ2-1 . TRBV4-1 TRBD1 15 CASSQDPRDRVERFF TGCGCCAGCAGCCAAGATCCCCGCGACAGGGTTGAAAGGTTCTTC
TRBJ1-5 . TRBV12-3/TRBV12-4 . 15 CASSLWQDLVWPQHF TGTGCCAGCAGTTTGTGGCAGGATCTAGTATGGCCCCAGCATTTT
TRBJ2-7 many TRBV5-5 TRBD1 15 CASSLAGTGFYEQYF TGTGCCAGCAGCTTGGCCGGGACAGGGTTCTACGAGCAGTACTTC
TRBJ2-7 . TRBV7-6 . 12 CASSLVENEQYF TGTGCCAGCAGCTTAGTAGAAAACGAGCAGTACTTC
TRBJ2-7 many TRBV12-5 TRBD1 17 CASGFGTGQVLSYEQYF TGTGCTAGTGGTTTCGGGACGGGACAGGTCCTCTCCTACGAGCAGTACTTC
TRBJ2-7 . TRBV27 . 13 CASSWAVAGEQYF TGTGCCAGCAGTTGGGCAGTCGCCGGCGAGCAGTACTTC
TRBJ2-7 many TRBV6-1 TRBD2 15 CASSLGLAGTYEQYF TGTGCCAGCAGCCTAGGACTAGCCGGGACCTACGAGCAGTACTTC
TRBJ2-2 . TRBV12-3/TRBV12-4 . 17 CASSILPTDPNTGELFF TGTGCCAGCAGTATATTGCCGACTGACCCGAACACCGGGGAGCTGTTTTTT
TRBJ2-1 many TRBV7-9 . 11 CASSSSREQFF TGTGCCAGCAGCTCCAGCAGAGAGCAGTTCTTC
TRBJ2-7 many TRBV3-1 TRBD2 14 CASSGAGGSYEQYF TGTGCCAGCAGCGGAGCGGGAGGGTCCTACGAGCAGTACTTC
TRBJ2-7 few TRBV27 . 13 CASSFQVSYEQYF TGTGCCAGCAGTTTTCAGGTTTCCTACGAGCAGTACTTC
TRBJ2-1 few TRBV10-2 TRBD2 16 CASSEKGGRGYNEQFF TGCGCCAGCAGTGAGAAGGGCGGGAGGGGGTACAATGAGCAGTTCTTC
TRBJ2-1 many TRBV3-1 TRBD2 15 CASSSFAGVDNEQFF TGTGCCAGCAGCAGCTTTGCGGGAGTGGACAATGAGCAGTTCTTC
TRBJ2-7 few TRBV6-1 TRBD2 16 CASRTGSGRGSYEQYF TGTGCCAGCAGAACCGGTAGCGGGAGGGGGTCCTACGAGCAGTACTTC
TRBJ1-3 few TRBV7-9 . 14 CASSPDSSGNTIYF TGTGCCAGCAGCCCAGACAGCTCTGGAAACACCATATATTTT
TRBJ1-5 many TRBV7-2 . 16 CASSRTGLLIGQPQHF TGTGCCAGCAGCCGCACAGGGCTTCTTATCGGTCAGCCCCAGCATTTT
TRBJ2-3 few TRBV18 . 15 CASSPPQGSTDTQYF TGTGCCAGCTCACCACCGCAGGGATCCACAGATACGCAGTATTTT
TRBJ2-1 . TRBV9 . 14 CASSVGQGKAEQFF TGTGCCAGCAGCGTAGGCCAGGGAAAGGCTGAGCAGTTCTTC
TRBJ2-3 many TRBV27 . 15 CASRTPGSGTDTQYF TGTGCCAGCAGAACCCCGGGTTCGGGCACAGATACGCAGTATTTT
TRBJ2-3 many TRBV5-1 . 16 CASSIGQPAGTDTQYF TGCGCCAGCAGCATTGGACAGCCAGCTGGCACAGATACGCAGTATTTT
TRBJ2-5 . TRBV20-1 . 13 CSALRDNQETQYF TGCAGTGCTCTCCGGGACAACCAAGAGACCCAGTACTTC
TRBJ1-1 few TRBV7-9 TRBD1 11 CASNRQGEAFF TGTGCCAGCAACCGACAGGGAGAAGCTTTCTTT
TRBJ2-1 many TRBV3-1 . 11 CASSQNDEQFF TGTGCCAGCAGCCAAAACGATGAGCAGTTCTTC
TRBJ2-3 many TRBV6-2/TRBV6-3 TRBD2 16 CASSYIAGVSTDTQYF TGTGCCAGCAGTTACATAGCGGGAGTGAGCACAGATACGCAGTATTTT
TRBJ2-5 . TRBV5-1 TRBD1 15 CASSTGQGTQETQYF TGCGCCAGCAGCACGGGACAGGGCACACAAGAGACCCAGTACTTC
TRBJ1-5 many TRBV15 TRBD1 16 CATSRIQDRGSQPQHF TGTGCCACCAGCAGAATACAGGACAGGGGAAGTCAGCCCCAGCATTTT
TRBJ2-1 few TRBV4-2 . 15 CASSQAEGTYNEQFF TGTGCCAGCAGCCAAGCGGAGGGTACCTACAATGAGCAGTTCTTC
TRBJ1-1 . TRBV29-1 . 13 CSVEWGGNTEAFF TGCAGCGTTGAATGGGGGGGAAACACTGAAGCTTTCTTT
TRBJ2-7 . TRBV30 TRBD2 17 CAWSANPSGSPSYEQYF TGTGCCTGGAGTGCAAATCCTAGCGGTTCACCCTCCTACGAGCAGTACTTC
TRBJ2-7 . TRBV24-1 . 13 CATSPGSRGEQYF TGTGCCACGTCCCCGGGCTCTCGTGGCGAGCAGTACTTC